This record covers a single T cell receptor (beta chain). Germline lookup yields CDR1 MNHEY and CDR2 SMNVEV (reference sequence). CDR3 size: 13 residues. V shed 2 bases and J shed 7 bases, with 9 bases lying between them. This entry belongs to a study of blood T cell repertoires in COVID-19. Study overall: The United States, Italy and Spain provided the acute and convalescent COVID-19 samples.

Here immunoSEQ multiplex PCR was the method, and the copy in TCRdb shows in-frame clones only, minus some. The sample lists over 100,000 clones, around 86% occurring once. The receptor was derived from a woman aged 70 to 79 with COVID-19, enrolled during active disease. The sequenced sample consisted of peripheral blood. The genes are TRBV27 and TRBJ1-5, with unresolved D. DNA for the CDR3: TGTGCCAGCAGTTTAAGTCCCAGGCAGCCCCAGCATTTT. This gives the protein CASSLSPRQPQHF.